This paragraph reports one TCR beta chain. Compared with germline, one end of the junction differs, possibly owing to a read error. Clones were read by immunoSEQ multiplex PCR, and TCRdb kept only the in-frame ones, dropping some. The sample gives 34,000 or so clones, roughly three quarters of which show up once; around 3.6% is in the top ten. The data stem from a study of regulatory and conventional T cells in RAG deficiency. Germline CDR1 is LNHNV and CDR2 is YYDKDF (reference sequence). This CDR3 is built from 14 residues. Conventional CD4+ T cells were sorted from blood as CD25-low CD127-high cells. This same sample was also part of a study on regulatory T cells. Turning to that study: Primers: 52 TRBV forward and 13 TRBJ reverse.

The source of this sequence is a human donor in good health. The rearrangement links TRBV15 to TRBJ2-5, with 7 bases lining up with TRBD2. The specimen sequenced was CD4+ effector T cells sorted from blood. The CDR3 protein is CATQRDPGQGTQYF. The CDR3 nucleotides are TGTGCCACCCAGCGGGACCCTGGGCAAGGGACCCAGTACTTC. The full variable domain, rest sourced from reference TRBV15 and TRBJ2-5, is DAMVIQNPRYQVTQFGKPVTLSCSQTLNHNVMYWYQQKSSQAPKLLFHYYDKDFNNEADTPDNFQSRRPNTSFCFLDIRSPGLGDTAMYLCATQRDPGQGTQYFGPGTRLLVL.